The sequence of this T cell receptor beta chain was determined in a study of shared clonotypes between healthy human individuals. The repertoire was sequenced with immunoSEQ multiplex PCR; TCRdb's copy has only in-frame clones and lacks some. The sample lists about 1.1 million clones, around 77% occurring once. Trimming took 4 bases from V and 9 from J, leaving 25 bases between them. Per the germline V gene, CDR1 is SGHTA and CDR2 is FQGTGA. The CDR3 spans 18 residues. This sequence joins TRBV7-3 and TRBJ2-6; perhaps TRBD1 as D (6 bases). The TCR was taken from a man younger than 30 in good health. Some clones in this sample may be carry-over from other donors' samples. The sample was memory CD4+ T cells from PBMCs. Indicated subset: CD45RA-negative fraction. The CDR3 region is CASSSPDRPFGLGNVLTF. The DNA for the CDR3 is TGTGCCAGCAGCTCCCCCGACAGGCCCTTCGGGTTAGGCAACGTCCTGACTTTC. The full variable domain, with the rest looked up from reference TRBV7-3 and TRBJ2-6, is GAGVSQTPSNKVTEKGKYVELRCDPISGHTALYWYRQSLGQGPEFLIYFQGTGAADDSGLPNDRFFAVRPEGSVSTLKIQRTERGDSAVYLCASSSPDRPFGLGNVLTFGAGSRLTVL.